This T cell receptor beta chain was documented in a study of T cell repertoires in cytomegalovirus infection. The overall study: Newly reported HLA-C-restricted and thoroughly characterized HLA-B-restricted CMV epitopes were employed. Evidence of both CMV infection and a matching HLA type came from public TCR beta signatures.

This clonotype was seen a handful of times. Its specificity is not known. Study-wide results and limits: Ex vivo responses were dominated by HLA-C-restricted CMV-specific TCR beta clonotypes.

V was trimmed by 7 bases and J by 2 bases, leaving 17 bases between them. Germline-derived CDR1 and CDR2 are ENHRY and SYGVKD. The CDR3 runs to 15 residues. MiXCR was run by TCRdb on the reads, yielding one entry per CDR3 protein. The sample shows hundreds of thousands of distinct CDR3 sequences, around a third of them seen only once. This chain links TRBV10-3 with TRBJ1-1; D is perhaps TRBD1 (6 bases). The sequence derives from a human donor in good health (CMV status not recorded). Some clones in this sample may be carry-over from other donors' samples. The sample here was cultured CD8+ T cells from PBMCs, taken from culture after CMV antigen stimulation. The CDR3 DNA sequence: TGTGCCATCACCGGTGTGACAGGCCCCAACACTGAAGCTTTCTTT. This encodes CAITGVTGPNTEAFF.